This TCR beta chain was captured by sequencing in a study of immune evolution from preneoplasia to lung adenocarcinoma. The method was immunoSEQ multiplex PCR; TCRdb's version includes in-frame clones alone and lacks a portion of them. Of roughly 11,000 clones in the sample, around 76% are singletons; the top ten hold approximately 4.1%. V lost 1 base and J lost 4; bases outside the gene matches: 4. Germline V gene lookup returns CDR1 LGHNT and CDR2 FRNRAP. CDR3 length: 17 residues. This chain connects TRBV12-5 to TRBJ2-3, with TRBD2 identical over 14 bases. The sample taken for sequencing was FFPE minimally invasive lung adenocarcinoma tissue. The receptor's source is a person aged 60 to 85 with lung adenocarcinoma. CDR3 DNA: TGTGCTAGTGGTTTGGGGACTAGCGGGGGGACCCCAGATACGCAGTATTTT. This codes for CASGLGTSGGTPDTQYF.